This is a list of T cell receptor beta chains from one sample in a study of tumor-infiltrating lymphocytes in primary liver carcinoma. One entry per CDR3 protein results from TCRdb running MiXCR on the multiplex PCR reads. Of approximately 190,000 distinct CDR3 sequences listed, around four fifths are singletons. Material for sequencing was tumor tissue from primary liver carcinoma. The receptors derive from a man aged 35-49 years with primary liver carcinoma and hepatitis B virus infection. Both conserved end residues are part of each CDR3. Fields, in order: clone size, J gene, D gene, V gene, CDR3 protein, CDR3 DNA. D genes are given only for firm matches. Size is stated for part of the rows, as once, few or many counts, or as a class when the clone is expanded.

clone_size: NA
j_call: TRBJ2-7
d_call: TRBD2
v_call: TRBV29-1
cdr3_aa: CSVEGTSGTLWDQYF
cdr3_nt: TGCAGCGTGGAAGGGACTAGCGGGACTCTTTGGGACCAGTACTTC

clone_size: NA
j_call: TRBJ2-7
d_call: NA
v_call: TRBV4-3
cdr3_aa: CASIQERRYEQYF
cdr3_nt: TGCGCCAGCATCCAAGAACGGCGCTACGAGCAGTACTTC

clone_size: NA
j_call: TRBJ1-4
d_call: NA
v_call: TRBV11-2
cdr3_aa: CVSSLDLGGLRLFF
cdr3_nt: TGTGTCAGTAGCTTAGATCTTGGGGGGCTCAGGTTGTTTTTT

clone_size: NA
j_call: TRBJ2-7
d_call: NA
v_call: TRBV4-3
cdr3_aa: CASSQDGRHLEQYF
cdr3_nt: TGCGCCAGCAGCCAAGACGGGAGACACCTCGAGCAGTACTTC

clone_size: many
j_call: TRBJ1-5
d_call: NA
v_call: TRBV14
cdr3_aa: CASSQGRDQPQHF
cdr3_nt: TGTGCCAGCAGCCAAGGACGGGATCAGCCCCAGCATTTT

clone_size: NA
j_call: TRBJ2-1
d_call: NA
v_call: TRBV5-1
cdr3_aa: CASSLDSYNEQFF
cdr3_nt: TGCGCCAGCAGCCTGGACAGTTACAATGAGCAGTTCTTC

clone_size: NA
j_call: TRBJ2-6
d_call: TRBD1
v_call: TRBV11-2
cdr3_aa: CAISMGGDRGIALSGVNVLTF
cdr3_nt: TGTGCCATCAGCATGGGGGGAGACAGGGGCATTGCCCTCTCTGGGGTCAACGTCCTGACTTTC

clone_size: NA
j_call: TRBJ1-2
d_call: NA
v_call: TRBV6-6
cdr3_aa: CVSSPDSDFHGYTF
cdr3_nt: TGTGTCAGCAGCCCCGACAGTGACTTCCATGGCTACACCTTC

clone_size: NA
j_call: TRBJ1-6
d_call: NA
v_call: TRBV6-6
cdr3_aa: CARTHTGGSSPLHF
cdr3_nt: TGTGCCAGAACCCACACTGGGGGAAGTTCACCCCTCCACTTT

clone_size: once
j_call: TRBJ2-6
d_call: TRBD1
v_call: TRBV11-2
cdr3_aa: CACSMVRDRGISLSGANVLTF
cdr3_nt: TGTGCCTGCAGCATGGTGAGAGACAGGGGCATTTCCCTCTCTGGGGCCAACGTCCTGACTTTC

clone_size: NA
j_call: TRBJ2-5
d_call: NA
v_call: TRBV29-1
cdr3_aa: CSVEADTRRAETLYF
cdr3_nt: TGCAGCGTTGAAGCGGACACGAGGCGAGCAGAGACCCTGTACTTC

clone_size: NA
j_call: TRBJ1-1
d_call: TRBD1
v_call: TRBV28
cdr3_aa: CASSSPATGATFF
cdr3_nt: TGTGCCAGCAGTTCACCAGCTACAGGGGCAACTTTCTTT

clone_size: NA
j_call: TRBJ1-1
d_call: NA
v_call: TRBV29-1
cdr3_aa: CGAQNHKNTEAFF
cdr3_nt: TGCGGCGCTCAGAACCATAAGAACACTGAAGCTTTCTTT

clone_size: NA
j_call: TRBJ2-1
d_call: TRBD2
v_call: TRBV6-6
cdr3_aa: CASSPTTAGGGNEHFF
cdr3_nt: TGTGCCAGCAGTCCGACCACAGCGGGAGGCGGCAATGAACATTTCTTC

clone_size: once
j_call: TRBJ2-3
d_call: NA
v_call: TRBV29-1
cdr3_aa: CSVRTGGVGTQYF
cdr3_nt: TGCAGCGTCCGGACGGGGGGCGTAGGTACACAGTATTTT

clone_size: NA
j_call: TRBJ2-7
d_call: NA
v_call: TRBV7-9
cdr3_aa: CANGWSGDEQYF
cdr3_nt: TGTGCCAACGGCTGGTCGGGGGACGAGCAGTACTTC

clone_size: NA
j_call: TRBJ2-1
d_call: NA
v_call: TRBV10-2
cdr3_aa: CASSESTRGRGF
cdr3_nt: TGCGCCAGCAGTGAGTCGACTAGGGGTCGGGGCTTC

clone_size: NA
j_call: TRBJ2-3
d_call: TRBD1
v_call: TRBV6-2/TRBV6-3
cdr3_aa: CASSHGDRSLTDTQYF
cdr3_nt: TGTGCCAGCAGTCACGGGGACAGGAGTTTGACAGATACGCAGTATTTT

clone_size: NA
j_call: TRBJ1-1
d_call: NA
v_call: TRBV29-1
cdr3_aa: CSVGSGWAMNTEALF
cdr3_nt: TGCAGCGTTGGATCAGGGTGGGCTATGAACACTGAAGCTCTCTTT

clone_size: NA
j_call: TRBJ2-5
d_call: TRBD2
v_call: TRBV11-3
cdr3_aa: CANSAGISGSGETQYF
cdr3_nt: TGTGCCAACAGCGCAGGGATTAGCGGGAGCGGGGAGACCCAGTACTTC

clone_size: many
j_call: TRBJ1-5
d_call: NA
v_call: TRBV6-2/TRBV6-3
cdr3_aa: CASSFPVLNQPQHF
cdr3_nt: TGTGCCAGCAGTTTCCCTGTTCTAAATCAGCCCCAGCATTTT

clone_size: once
j_call: TRBJ1-1
d_call: NA
v_call: TRBV6-6
cdr3_aa: CASSVDSKNTEAFF
cdr3_nt: TGTGCCAGTTCCGTGGACAGTAAGAACACCGAAGCTTTCTTT

clone_size: NA
j_call: TRBJ1-5
d_call: NA
v_call: TRBV12-3/TRBV12-4
cdr3_aa: CASSPRAEQPQHF
cdr3_nt: TGTGCCAGCAGTCCCCGGGCAGAACAGCCCCAGCATTTT

clone_size: NA
j_call: TRBJ2-3
d_call: NA
v_call: TRBV6-5
cdr3_aa: CASVLAGGTDTQYF
cdr3_nt: TGTGCCAGCGTTTTGGCCGGAGGCACAGATACGCAGTATTTT

clone_size: NA
j_call: TRBJ2-3
d_call: NA
v_call: TRBV11-3
cdr3_aa: CASSFNGRRTGTQYF
cdr3_nt: TGTGCCAGCAGCTTTAATGGGAGGCGGACGGGTACGCAGTATTTT

clone_size: NA
j_call: TRBJ2-7
d_call: NA
v_call: TRBV6-5
cdr3_aa: CASRPHGPWYEQYF
cdr3_nt: TGTGCCAGCAGACCCCACGGGCCATGGTACGAGCAGTACTTC

clone_size: few
j_call: TRBJ2-1
d_call: TRBD1
v_call: TRBV6-5
cdr3_aa: CASSDRSGTGLYNEHFF
cdr3_nt: TGTGCCAGTAGTGACCGATCCGGGACAGGGCTATACAATGAGCACTTCTTC

clone_size: NA
j_call: TRBJ2-1
d_call: TRBD1
v_call: TRBV11-3
cdr3_aa: CASTSSRDRGLSELFF
cdr3_nt: TGTGCCAGCACCTCATCCCGAGACAGGGGCTTAAGTGAGCTCTTCTTC

clone_size: NA
j_call: TRBJ2-5
d_call: NA
v_call: TRBV4-2
cdr3_aa: CASSQVEGVSETHYF
cdr3_nt: TGTGCCAGCAGCCAAGTGGAGGGGGTATCGGAGACCCACTACTTC

clone_size: many
j_call: TRBJ1-3
d_call: NA
v_call: TRBV5-4
cdr3_aa: CASSLDRAGNTIYF
cdr3_nt: TGTGCCAGCAGCTTGGACAGGGCTGGAAACACCATATATTTT

clone_size: NA
j_call: TRBJ1-6
d_call: TRBD1
v_call: TRBV4-1
cdr3_aa: CASQDRGQGRNSPLHF
cdr3_nt: TGCGCCAGTCAAGATCGGGGACAGGGCCGGAATTCACCCCTCCACTTT

clone_size: NA
j_call: TRBJ2-5
d_call: TRBD2
v_call: TRBV7-8
cdr3_aa: CASNLVSLAGGGESQYF
cdr3_nt: TGTGCCAGCAACTTAGTCAGCCTAGCGGGAGGGGGAGAGTCCCAGTACTTC

clone_size: many
j_call: TRBJ2-1
d_call: NA
v_call: TRBV4-1
cdr3_aa: CASSQDPNEQFF
cdr3_nt: TGCGCCAGCAGCCAAGATCCCAATGAGCAGTTCTTC

clone_size: NA
j_call: TRBJ2-1
d_call: NA
v_call: TRBV11-3
cdr3_aa: CASILATRADYNEQFF
cdr3_nt: TGTGCCAGCATCTTAGCTACTAGGGCAGACTACAATGAGCAGTTCTTC

clone_size: NA
j_call: TRBJ1-6
d_call: NA
v_call: TRBV11-1
cdr3_aa: CAGSRTLVSPLHF
cdr3_nt: TGTGCCGGCAGCCGGACTCTGGTCTCACCCCTCCACTTT

clone_size: NA
j_call: TRBJ1-2
d_call: TRBD1
v_call: TRBV11-1
cdr3_aa: CASSRSGTEIADYGYTF
cdr3_nt: TGTGCCAGCAGCCGAAGCGGGACAGAAATAGCTGACTATGGCTACACCTTC

clone_size: NA
j_call: TRBJ1-1
d_call: NA
v_call: TRBV29-1
cdr3_aa: CSVTPGWAMNTEALF
cdr3_nt: TGCAGCGTTACCCCTGGTTGGGCAATGAACACTGAAGCTTTATTT

clone_size: NA
j_call: TRBJ2-3
d_call: NA
v_call: TRBV24-1
cdr3_aa: CATSGKGTTSTDTQYF
cdr3_nt: TGTGCCACCAGTGGTAAGGGAACGACTAGCACAGATACGCAGTATTTT

clone_size: NA
j_call: TRBJ2-5
d_call: NA
v_call: TRBV11-2
cdr3_aa: CASCSSSIQGTGRETQYF
cdr3_nt: TGTGCCAGCTGCTCTAGTTCAATCCAGGGTACCGGGCGGGAGACCCAGTACTTC

clone_size: NA
j_call: TRBJ2-3
d_call: NA
v_call: TRBV29-1
cdr3_aa: CSAEGNGSADTHYF
cdr3_nt: TGCAGCGCTGAGGGTAACGGGAGTGCAGATACGCACTATTTT

clone_size: NA
j_call: TRBJ2-7
d_call: TRBD1
v_call: TRBV12-3/TRBV12-4
cdr3_aa: CDSSSDRHEQYF
cdr3_nt: TGTGACAGCAGTTCGGACAGGCACGAGCAGTACTTC

clone_size: NA
j_call: TRBJ2-2
d_call: NA
v_call: TRBV11-1
cdr3_aa: CASSPGVGANTGKPFF
cdr3_nt: TGTGCCAGCAGCCCGGGAGTCGGGGCGAACACCGGGAAGCCGTTTTTT

clone_size: NA
j_call: TRBJ2-6
d_call: NA
v_call: TRBV6-2/TRBV6-3
cdr3_aa: CASTAGGAGVNVLTF
cdr3_nt: TGTGCCAGCACTGCCGGGGGAGCTGGGGTCAACGTCCTGACTTTC

clone_size: once
j_call: TRBJ2-7
d_call: NA
v_call: TRBV29-1
cdr3_aa: CSVRPSRAKSYEQYF
cdr3_nt: TGCAGTGTACGTCCTTCCAGGGCCAAGTCCTACGAGCAGTACTTC

clone_size: NA
j_call: TRBJ2-1
d_call: TRBD2
v_call: TRBV4-1
cdr3_aa: CANSLTSDEQFF
cdr3_nt: TGCGCCAACAGCCTAACTAGCGATGAGCAGTTCTTC

clone_size: NA
j_call: TRBJ2-5
d_call: TRBD2
v_call: TRBV4-2
cdr3_aa: CASIQGLRSGRALETQYF
cdr3_nt: TGTGCCAGCATCCAAGGCCTCCGCAGCGGGAGGGCCTTGGAGACCCAATACTTC

clone_size: NA
j_call: TRBJ2-7
d_call: TRBD1
v_call: TRBV6-2/TRBV6-3
cdr3_aa: CASYLRDRTHELYF
cdr3_nt: TGTGCCAGTTACCTCCGGGACAGGACCCACGAGCTGTACTTC

clone_size: NA
j_call: TRBJ1-2
d_call: NA
v_call: TRBV4-2
cdr3_aa: CVSSQTQGYTF
cdr3_nt: TGTGTCAGCAGCCAGACACAGGGCTACACCTTC

clone_size: NA
j_call: TRBJ2-7
d_call: NA
v_call: TRBV6-1
cdr3_aa: CVSRPGGGCISYEQYF
cdr3_nt: TGTGTCAGCAGACCCGGAGGGGGTTGCATCTCCTACGAGCAGTACTTC

clone_size: NA
j_call: TRBJ2-2
d_call: NA
v_call: TRBV29-1
cdr3_aa: CTVAQKPTGELFF
cdr3_nt: TGCACCGTTGCACAAAAACCTACCGGGGAGCTGTTTTTT

clone_size: NA
j_call: TRBJ1-1
d_call: NA
v_call: TRBV12-3/TRBV12-4
cdr3_aa: CASNSLWTEAFF
cdr3_nt: TGTGCCAGCAATTCCCTCTGGACTGAAGCTTTCTTT

clone_size: many
j_call: TRBJ2-7
d_call: TRBD2
v_call: TRBV30
cdr3_aa: CAWSLQAAGTYEQYF
cdr3_nt: TGTGCCTGGAGCCTACAGGCAGCGGGAACCTACGAGCAGTACTTC

clone_size: NA
j_call: TRBJ2-7
d_call: NA
v_call: TRBV4-1
cdr3_aa: CASSPREELFYLQYF
cdr3_nt: TGCGCCAGTAGCCCCCGAGAGGAACTCTTCTACTTGCAGTACTTC

clone_size: NA
j_call: TRBJ1-1
d_call: NA
v_call: TRBV6-6
cdr3_aa: CGSSTPSARDTEAFF
cdr3_nt: TGTGGCAGCAGTACTCCGTCGGCGCGGGACACTGAAGCTTTCTTT

clone_size: NA
j_call: TRBJ2-5
d_call: NA
v_call: TRBV29-1
cdr3_aa: CSVGLPGEGQGTQYF
cdr3_nt: TGCAGCGTTGGCCTCCCGGGTGAGGGTCAAGGGACCCAGTACTTC

clone_size: NA
j_call: TRBJ2-1
d_call: TRBD2
v_call: TRBV29-1
cdr3_aa: CSMWGLAYDEQFF
cdr3_nt: TGCAGCATGTGGGGACTAGCTTACGATGAGCAGTTCTTC

clone_size: NA
j_call: TRBJ2-3
d_call: TRBD2
v_call: TRBV6-2/TRBV6-3
cdr3_aa: CASIYLAGGPADTQYF
cdr3_nt: TGTGCCAGCATTTACCTAGCGGGAGGGCCGGCAGATACGCAGTATTTT

clone_size: NA
j_call: TRBJ2-1
d_call: NA
v_call: TRBV11-2
cdr3_aa: CASSSRRLYAREQFF
cdr3_nt: TGTGCCAGCAGCTCCAGACGGCTTTACGCACGCGAGCAGTTCTTC

clone_size: NA
j_call: TRBJ2-7
d_call: NA
v_call: TRBV4-3
cdr3_aa: CASSQEYSYEQCF
cdr3_nt: TGCGCCAGCAGCCAAGAATATTCCTACGAGCAGTGCTTC